A single sample gave rise to the 8 T cell receptor beta chains below, sequenced in a study of cytomegalovirus exposure and HLA in healthy donors. Use of 60 Vbeta and 13 Jbeta primers characterized the PCR. Sequencing was performed with immunoSEQ multiplex PCR; in TCRdb, only in-frame clones are kept and a portion is missing. The table lists 130,000 or so clones, 80% to 85% of them singletons, with 2.1% in the top ten. The sample comprised PBMCs. The receptor source for this set is a man aged 30-40 years in good health and CMV-seronegative.

The V call is TRBV4-3, the J call TRBJ2-6; D unresolved. The V end was cut by 4 bases, the J end by 0 bases, with 4 bases between. The germline gives CDR1 LGHNA, CDR2 YSLEER. The CDR3 length is 14 residues. CDR3 protein: CASSPYSGANVLTF. The DNA for the CDR3 is TGCGCCAGCAGCCCTTACTCTGGGGCCAACGTCCTGACTTTC.

V gene TRBV7-9 combines with J gene TRBJ2-1, with TRBD2 identical over 14 bases. The CDR3 loop spans 18 amino acids. Germline loops: CDR1 SEHNR, CDR2 FQNEAQ (reference sequence). The V and J ends lost 5 bases and 0 bases, in that order; junction bases with no gene match: 6. This CDR3 reads CASSHRTSGGPSYNEQFF. For the CDR3, the DNA is TGTGCCAGCAGCCACCGGACTAGCGGGGGGCCCTCCTACAATGAGCAGTTCTTC.

CDR3 bases: TGTGCCAGCAAAGCGGGGGGACCCTCAGAGACCCAGTACTTC. Translation: CASKAGGPSETQYF. The J gene is TRBJ2-5, the V gene TRBV2, with TRBD2 matching over 9 bases. The germline V gene encodes CDR1 SNHLY and CDR2 FYNNEI. The CDR3 is 14 amino acids. J was trimmed by 4 bases and V by 7 bases; bases with no gene match: 7.

V usage is TRBV27 and J usage is TRBJ2-3; 9 bases are shared with TRBD1. The germline V gene encodes CDR1 MNHEY and CDR2 SMNVEV (reference sequence). This CDR3 spans 15 amino acids. V shed 7 bases, J shed 4 bases, and the junction held 9 bases outside the gene matches. The CDR3 spells CASTVTGGWSDTQYF. Written as DNA, the CDR3 is TGTGCCAGCACCGTTACAGGGGGCTGGTCAGATACGCAGTATTTT.

The chain recombines TRBV28 with TRBJ1-4, with 7 nucleotides matching TRBD1. With V trimmed by 6 bases and J by 3 bases, 4 bases remained unmatched. Germline V CDR1 and CDR2: MDHEN, SYDVKM. The CDR3 length is 14 residues. The CDR3 region is CASSQGQPNEKLFF. The CDR3 bases are TGTGCCAGCAGCCAGGGACAGCCTAATGAAAAACTGTTTTTT.

This chain joins TRBV18 and TRBJ1-2; TRBD1 matches 7 bases. The CDR3 covers 14 residues. V was clipped by 5 bases and J by 2 bases; unmatched bases: 5. CDR1 is KGHSH and CDR2 is LQKENI in the germline V gene. The CDR3 DNA follows: TGTGCCAGCTCAGCCGGGACAGACAACTATGGCTACACCTTC. Encoded protein: CASSAGTDNYGYTF.

The genes are TRBV6-1 and TRBJ2-7, with TRBD1 matching 7 bases. Losses at the gene ends were 6 bases for V and 7 bases for J; bases not matched to a gene: 15. The germline CDR1 and CDR2 sequences are MNHNS and SASEGT. The CDR3 consists of 15 residues. CDR3 coding DNA: TGTGCCAGCAGCCCCAACGGGGACAGTCTGAGGGAGCAGTACTTC. Amino acids: CASSPNGDSLREQYF.

The chain has TRBV7-8 and TRBJ1-4; no clear D gene. The germline V gene encodes CDR1 SGHVS and CDR2 FQNEAQ. There are 13 residues in the CDR3. V lost 1 base to trimming and J lost 4 bases, with 4 bases between them. CDR3 in DNA: TGTGCCAGCAGCTTAGTCTATAATGAAAAACTGTTTTTT. Its translation is CASSLVYNEKLFF.